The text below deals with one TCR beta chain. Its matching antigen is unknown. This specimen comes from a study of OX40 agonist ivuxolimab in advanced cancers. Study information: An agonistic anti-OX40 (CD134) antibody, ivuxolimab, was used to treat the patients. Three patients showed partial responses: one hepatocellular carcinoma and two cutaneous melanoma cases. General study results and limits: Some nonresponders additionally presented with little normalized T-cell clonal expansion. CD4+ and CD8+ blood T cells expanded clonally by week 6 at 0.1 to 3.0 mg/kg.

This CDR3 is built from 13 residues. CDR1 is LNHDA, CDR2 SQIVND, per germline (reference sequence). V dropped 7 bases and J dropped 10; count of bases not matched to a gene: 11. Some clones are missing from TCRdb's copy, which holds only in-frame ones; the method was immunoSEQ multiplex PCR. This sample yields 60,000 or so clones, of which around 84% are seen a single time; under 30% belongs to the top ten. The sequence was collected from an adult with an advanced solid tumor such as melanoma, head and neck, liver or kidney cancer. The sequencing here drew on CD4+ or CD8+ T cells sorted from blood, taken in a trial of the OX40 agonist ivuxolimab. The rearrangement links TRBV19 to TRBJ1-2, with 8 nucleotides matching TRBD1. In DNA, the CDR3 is TGTGCCAGTAACCCGGACAGGGAACAGGCCTACACCTTC. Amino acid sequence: CASNPDREQAYTF.